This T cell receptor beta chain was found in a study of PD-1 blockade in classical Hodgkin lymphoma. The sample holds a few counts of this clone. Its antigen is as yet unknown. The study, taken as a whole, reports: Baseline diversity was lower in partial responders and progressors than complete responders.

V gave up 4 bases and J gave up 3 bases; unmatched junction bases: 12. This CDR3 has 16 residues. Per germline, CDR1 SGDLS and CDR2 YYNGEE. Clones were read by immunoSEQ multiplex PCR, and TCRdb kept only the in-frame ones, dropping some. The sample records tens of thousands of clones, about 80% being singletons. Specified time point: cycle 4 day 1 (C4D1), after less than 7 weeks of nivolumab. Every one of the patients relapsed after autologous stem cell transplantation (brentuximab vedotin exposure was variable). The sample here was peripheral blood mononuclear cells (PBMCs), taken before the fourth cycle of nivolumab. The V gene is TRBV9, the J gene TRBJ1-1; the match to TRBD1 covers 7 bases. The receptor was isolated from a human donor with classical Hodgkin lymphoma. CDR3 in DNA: TGTGCCAGCAGCCATGACAGGGAAGTTTCCCACACTGAAGCTTTCTTT. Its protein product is CASSHDREVSHTEAFF.